Shown below are 15 T cell receptor beta chains from a single sample sequenced in a study of T-cell memory formation after mild COVID-19. Each CDR3 protein gets one entry after TCRdb re-called the 5' RACE reads with MiXCR. The sample yields roughly 320,000 distinct CDR3 sequences, approximately 27% seen once. The sequenced sample consisted of PBMCs or a T cell subset sorted from them (not recorded which). All receptors derive from an adult woman who had mild COVID-19 (a few samples of this study predate the infection). Cell type and time point are not known.

V and J are TRBV15 and TRBJ1-3; unclear D gene. CDR3 length: 15 amino acids. V shed 0 bases and J shed 1 base, with 7 bases lying between them. Germline V gene lookup returns CDR1 LNHNV and CDR2 YYDKDF (reference sequence). CDR3 protein: CATSRDLASGNTIYF. Here the CDR3 DNA reads TGTGCCACCAGCAGAGATTTGGCTTCTGGAAACACCATATATTTT.

J is TRBJ1-5 and V is TRBV20-1; TRBD1 matches at 7 bases. V was clipped by 1 base and J by 0 bases; unmatched bases: 3. CDR3 length: 15 residues. Germline lookup yields CDR1 DFQATT and CDR2 SNEGSKA (reference sequence). The CDR3 bases are TGCAGTGCTAGAGGGGGACAGAGTAGCAATCAGCCCCAGCATTTT. This sequence encodes CSARGGQSSNQPQHF.

The genes are TRBV12-3 or TRBV12-4 and TRBJ2-7, with unresolved D. The V end lost 3 bases, the J end lost 2 bases, and 8 bases lay between the germline ends. This CDR3 is 13 amino acids long. In DNA, the CDR3 is TGTGCCAGCAGTTTTCTCTTGCCCTACGAGCAGTACTTC. Translated, it gives CASSFLLPYEQYF.

This clonotype turned up a few times. The chain has TRBV12-3 or TRBV12-4 and TRBJ2-2; tentatively, D is TRBD1 (5 bases). Trimming shortened V by 6 bases and J by 5 bases, and 19 bases separated the two germline ends. The CDR3 covers 16 residues. The CDR3 DNA is TGTGCCAGCAGGTCCCGGACACCCGGCGTGACCGGGGAGCTGTTTTTT. The encoded protein is CASRSRTPGVTGELFF.

This clonotype was counted a few times. V and J are TRBV5-1 and TRBJ2-2; D is possibly TRBD1 (7 bases). Trimming removed 4 bases from V and 6 bases from J, with 13 bases in between. Germline CDR1 reads SGHRS; CDR2 reads YFSETQ. The length of the CDR3 is 14 residues. The CDR3 DNA reads as TGCGCCAGCAGCGGCGGGACAGCTCCCGGGGAGCTGTTTTTT. Protein: CASSGGTAPGELFF. Based on the CDR3 plus reference TRBV5-1 and TRBJ2-2, the full variable domain is KAGVTQTPRYLIKTRGQQVTLSCSPISGHRSVSWYQQTPGQGLQFLFEYFSETQRNKGNFPGRFSGRQFSNSRSEMNVSTLELGDSALYLCASSGGTAPGELFFGEGSRLTVL.

This clonotype showed up just a few times. The CDR3 spells CASGAGITGELFF. CDR3 DNA sequence: TGTGCCAGCGGTGCAGGGATCACCGGGGAGCTGTTTTTT. J is TRBJ2-2 and V is TRBV6-1; TRBD1 is a possible D gene (5 bases). The CDR3 spans 13 residues. Deletions cut 8 bases from V and 4 bases from J, with 11 bases between. CDR1 and CDR2 from the germline V gene are MNHNS and SASEGT.

This clonotype was counted ten times or more. The chain has TRBV10-3 and TRBJ2-5; 11 bases align to TRBD2. Germline V lookup: CDR1 ENHRY, CDR2 SYGVKD. V shed 6 bases and J 3 bases; nucleotides not matched to a gene: 3. The CDR3 sequence is 14 residues long. CDR3 protein: CAISRLAGKETQYF. As DNA, the CDR3 is TGTGCCATCAGCCGACTAGCGGGGAAAGAGACCCAGTACTTC.

This rearrangement joins TRBV4-1 to TRBJ2-5; 9 bases align to TRBD2. This CDR3 has 15 amino acids. Per the germline V gene, CDR1 is MGHRA and CDR2 is YSYEKL. After removal of 2 bases from V and 3 bases from J, the junction contained 4 bases not matched to a gene. The CDR3 coding sequence is TGCGCCAGCAGCCAACTGAGACTAGCGGAAGAGACCCAGTACTTC. This gives the protein CASSQLRLAEETQYF.

This clonotype was detected a few times. This chain uses TRBV4-3 with TRBJ2-7; 9 positions match TRBD1. The CDR3 runs to 16 residues. The V and J ends lost 0 bases and 4 bases, in that order; junction bases with no gene match: 7. Per germline, CDR1 LGHNA and CDR2 YSLEER. CDR3 protein: CASSQDTGTGNYEQYF. The CDR3, as DNA: TGCGCCAGCAGCCAAGACACCGGGACAGGGAATTACGAGCAGTACTTC.

The rearrangement uses TRBV6-2 or TRBV6-3 and TRBJ2-7; possible D gene TRBD2, 5 bases. Germline CDR1 MNHEY, CDR2 SVGEGT. V lost 5 bases and J lost 1, with 21 bases in between. This CDR3 comprises 17 residues. The CDR3 is CASSPADLFGLSYEQYF. In nucleotides, the CDR3 is TGTGCCAGCAGTCCGGCTGACCTATTCGGACTTTCCTACGAGCAGTACTTC.

This rearrangement joins TRBV9 to TRBJ1-2; weak D call: TRBD1 (6 bases). This CDR3 has 14 amino acids. The V and J ends lost 4 bases and 2 bases respectively, with 12 bases between them. Germline assignment: CDR1 SGDLS and CDR2 YYNGEE. The CDR3 loop reads CASSTRTENYGYTF. The CDR3 DNA reads TGTGCCAGCAGCACCCGGACAGAGAACTATGGCTACACCTTC.

The rearrangement uses TRBV14 and TRBJ1-1; D call uncertain. The V and J ends lost 4 bases and 4 bases respectively, with 7 bases between them. Germline loops: CDR1 SGHDN, CDR2 FVKESK. The CDR3 length is 12 residues. The CDR3 sequence: CASSPMVTEAFF. The CDR3 region has the DNA TGTGCCAGCAGCCCGATGGTCACTGAAGCTTTCTTT.

The DNA of the CDR3 is TGTGCCAGCAGCTTACATTCCGGGACAGGGTTTTTCTTC. Translated: CASSLHSGTGFFF. V and J are TRBV7-9 and TRBJ2-1; TRBD1 matches 9 bases. This CDR3 comprises 13 residues. CDR1 is SEHNR, CDR2 FQNEAQ, per germline (reference sequence). J was trimmed by 16 bases and V by 2 bases; bases with no gene match: 9.

In its sample, this clonotype was seen a few times. The V call is TRBV27, the J call TRBJ1-5; D not certain. The CDR3 length is 13 residues. The V end was cut by 2 bases, the J end by 4 bases, with 6 bases between. Germline V lookup: CDR1 MNHEY, CDR2 SMNVEV (reference sequence). CDR3 bases: TGTGCCAGCAGTTTAAGGGAGAATCAGCCCCAGCATTTT. Protein sequence: CASSLRENQPQHF.

This chain joins TRBV12-3 or TRBV12-4 and TRBJ1-5; the D gene is possibly TRBD1 (5 bases). The V and J ends lost 2 bases and 6 bases respectively, with 14 bases between them. This CDR3 comprises 15 residues. CDR3 residues: CASSLRTGVSQPQHF. CDR3 DNA: TGTGCCAGCAGTTTACGGACGGGGGTCAGTCAGCCCCAGCATTTT.